The clone carrying this TCR beta chain was seen more than once but under ten times. The data are from a study of blood T cell repertoires in COVID-19. Germline trimming cut 0 bases from V and 3 bases from J; bases unmatched to any gene: 8. The CDR3 covers 17 residues. Per the germline V gene, CDR1 is GTSNPN and CDR2 is SVGIG (reference sequence). Clones were read by immunoSEQ multiplex PCR, and TCRdb kept only the in-frame ones, dropping some. Of about 110,000 clones listed, about two thirds are singletons. Sequencing was performed on peripheral blood. The clonotype comes from a woman aged 35 to 49 with acute or convalescent COVID-19. This chain links TRBV30 with TRBJ1-5; 10 bases fit TRBD1. DNA of the CDR3: TGTGCCTGGAGTGTAAGGGGACAGGGGCTTTCCAATCAGCCCCAGCATTTT. Translated: CAWSVRGQGLSNQPQHF.